Listed below are T cell receptor beta chains from one sample, sequenced in a study of regulatory T cells in long-lasting Graves disease. TCRdb passed the multiplex PCR reads through MiXCR, listing each CDR3 protein once. The sample contains hundreds of thousands of distinct CDR3 sequences, 20% to 25% of which appear only once. The specimen comprised peripheral blood mononuclear cells (PBMCs), sampled when the disease was refractory, from a patient treated with antithyroid drugs. The receptors here all came from a female donor with Graves disease. Each CDR3 is given with its conserved first and last residue. A D gene is named only where the DNA matches it firmly. Size is stated for part of the rows, as once, few or many counts, or as a class when the clone is expanded.

V	size	J	D	DNA	CDR3
TRBV9	.	TRBJ2-7	.	TGTGCCAGCAGCGCCGGGAATGCTTTAGGCGAGCAGTACTTC	CASSAGNALGEQYF
TRBV6-1	.	TRBJ1-2	TRBD1	TGTGCCAGCAGTGGTCCGGGACAGGGGGCGGAAAACTATGGCTACACCTTC	CASSGPGQGAENYGYTF
TRBV28	many	TRBJ1-2	.	TGTGCCAGCAGTTTATCCCAGGACCGGAAAAGCACCTTC	CASSLSQDRKSTF
TRBV6-1	.	TRBJ2-6	.	TGTGCCAGCGGGTCGTCATCTGGGGCCAACGTCCTGACTTTC	CASGSSSGANVLTF
TRBV7-8	few	TRBJ2-7	.	TGTGCCAGTGCACGCAGGGAGAGCTCCTACGAGCAGTACTTC	CASARRESSYEQYF
TRBV7-8	many	TRBJ2-5	.	TGTGCCAGCAGCCAACTGTTGGGGCAGCTGACGGTCGAGACCCAGTACTTC	CASSQLLGQLTVETQYF
TRBV6-2/TRBV6-3	.	TRBJ2-7	.	TGTGCCAGCAGTTACTGGGCGCCGGGGGCCCCCGAGCAGTACTTC	CASSYWAPGAPEQYF
TRBV12-3/TRBV12-4	many	TRBJ1-5	.	TGTGCCAGCCTGACGGACTGGAATCAGCCCCAGCATTTT	CASLTDWNQPQHF
TRBV28	many	TRBJ1-5	TRBD1	TGTGCCAGCAGATCCGGGACAGGGCTCAATCAGCCCCAGCATTTT	CASRSGTGLNQPQHF
TRBV19	.	TRBJ2-7	.	TGTGCCAGCACGGCGACGGGGGCCCTCCACGAGCAGTACTTC	CASTATGALHEQYF
TRBV29-1	.	TRBJ1-5	.	TGCAGCGTTGTTTCTGGGGGCAATCAGCCCCAGCATTTT	CSVVSGGNQPQHF
TRBV6-1	many	TRBJ2-7	.	TGTGCCAGCAGTGAAGCGCGGGACTACGAGCAGTACTTC	CASSEARDYEQYF
TRBV2	many	TRBJ2-5	.	TGTGCCAGCAGTGAAGCCCCGGTGGTGGCAGAAGAGACCCAGTACTTC	CASSEAPVVAEETQYF
TRBV19	.	TRBJ1-1	.	TGTGCCAGTAGTATGGGCCCCAGCGTGCTCATGAACACTGAAGCTTTCTTT	CASSMGPSVLMNTEAFF
TRBV27	many	TRBJ1-2	.	TGTGCCAGCAGTTCTAACATTCGGACGGTTTCTAAAGGCTACACCTTC	CASSSNIRTVSKGYTF
TRBV27	many	TRBJ1-2	TRBD1	TGTGCCAGCAGGTCAGCTGACAGGGTTCTTGGCTACACCTTC	CASRSADRVLGYTF
TRBV12-3/TRBV12-4	many	TRBJ1-1	.	TGTGCCAGCAGTTCTATCGAGGCAGCCACTGAAGCTTTCTTT	CASSSIEAATEAFF
TRBV7-2	.	TRBJ2-1	TRBD1	TGTGCCAGCAGCAGTCAACAGGGGACACATCAGTTCTTC	CASSSQQGTHQFF
TRBV6-1	few	TRBJ2-3	TRBD2	TGTGCCAGCAGTAACCGCCTCGCGGGGGGCTCAGATACGCAGTATTTT	CASSNRLAGGSDTQYF
TRBV6-2/TRBV6-3	many	TRBJ2-5	TRBD2	TGTGCCAGCAGTTCCGTCATGTTGACTAGCGGGGGAGAACAAGAGACCCAGTACTTC	CASSSVMLTSGGEQETQYF
TRBV6-1	.	TRBJ1-4	TRBD1	TGTGCCAGCAGCCCGACAGGGGGCAGCGAAAAACTGTTTTTT	CASSPTGGSEKLFF
TRBV7-2	many	TRBJ2-7	TRBD2	TGTGCCAGCAGCTTCACTAGCGTCGAGCAGTACTTC	CASSFTSVEQYF
TRBV7-2	many	TRBJ1-1	.	TGTGCCAGCAGCACTAGACCGGGACGTAGATTTGAAGCTTTCTTT	CASSTRPGRRFEAFF
TRBV10-3	few	TRBJ2-7	.	TGTGCCATCAGTGAGTCGAGGGAGCAGTACTTC	CAISESREQYF
TRBV19	few	TRBJ1-4	.	TGTGCCAGTAAGACACTGCGGGAAGAAAAACTGTTTTTT	CASKTLREEKLFF
TRBV29-1	.	TRBJ1-3	TRBD1	TGCAGCCTTTCGACAGGGCCCCCTGGAAACACCATATATTTT	CSLSTGPPGNTIYF
TRBV12-3/TRBV12-4	many	TRBJ1-1	.	TGTGCCAGCAGCGATCGGGGTACTGAAGCTTTCTTT	CASSDRGTEAFF
TRBV24-1	few	TRBJ2-1	TRBD2	TGTGCCACCAGGGGACTAGCGGCTGAGCAGTTCTTC	CATRGLAAEQFF
TRBV28	many	TRBJ2-3	.	TGTGCCAGCAGCCTGAGGGGGGGCACAGATACGCAGTATTTT	CASSLRGGTDTQYF
TRBV7-8	once	TRBJ2-1	.	TGTGCCAGCAGCTGGGACCCTAAGTCGAGCTCCTACAATGAGCAGTTCTTC	CASSWDPKSSSYNEQFF
TRBV7-2	many	TRBJ2-5	.	TGTGCCAGCAGCTTAAGGGCAGGCCAAGAGACCCAGTACTTC	CASSLRAGQETQYF
TRBV7-9	.	TRBJ2-1	.	TGTGTCAGCAGGCTGGATTACAATGAGCAGTTCTTC	CVSRLDYNEQFF
TRBV29-1	.	TRBJ2-6	TRBD1	TGCAGCGGGATAACAGGGGACAAAGAATCTGGGGCCAACGTCCTGACTTTC	CSGITGDKESGANVLTF
TRBV20-1	many	TRBJ1-1	.	TGCAGTGCTAGGAGCTGGGACAATTCTGAAGCTTTCTTT	CSARSWDNSEAFF
TRBV7-2	.	TRBJ2-5	.	TGTGCCAGCAGCGCACAAGAGGCCCAGTACTTC	CASSAQEAQYF
TRBV28	few	TRBJ2-7	TRBD2	TGTGCCAGCAGTACGCCGACTAGCGGGAACTCCTACGAGCAGTACTTC	CASSTPTSGNSYEQYF
TRBV12-3/TRBV12-4	few	TRBJ1-5	TRBD1	TGTGCCACAGGGGGTGATGTGGGACAGCCCCAGCATTTT	CATGGDVGQPQHF
TRBV12-3/TRBV12-4	many	TRBJ1-5	.	TGTGCCAGCAGTCAGACAACAGGATTCCATCAGCCCCAGCATTTT	CASSQTTGFHQPQHF
TRBV28	many	TRBJ1-3	.	TGTGCCAGCAGTTTCAGACAGTCCTCTGGAAACACCATATATTTT	CASSFRQSSGNTIYF
TRBV2	few	TRBJ1-4	.	TGTGCCACCACCGGTCCGAGGGGAGAAAGTGAAAAACTGTTTTTT	CATTGPRGESEKLFF
TRBV6-1	.	TRBJ1-1	.	TGTGCCAGCAGCGAAGTGGTGAACACTGAAGCTTTCTTT	CASSEVVNTEAFF
TRBV7-3	few	TRBJ1-1	.	TGTGCCAGCAGCTTATCGGCAGGGAACACTGAAGCTTTCTTT	CASSLSAGNTEAFF
TRBV6-2/TRBV6-3	many	TRBJ1-2	.	TGTGCCAGCAGTTACAACAGGTTTGGCTACACCTTC	CASSYNRFGYTF
TRBV5-1	.	TRBJ2-7	TRBD2	TGCGCCAGCCGGGAGTCAGCGGGAGGGCCAACCTCCTACGAGCAGTACTTC	CASRESAGGPTSYEQYF
TRBV14	few	TRBJ1-2	.	TGTGCCAGCAGCCAAGATCGGGGGTTTGGCTACACCTTC	CASSQDRGFGYTF
TRBV6-1	.	TRBJ1-2	.	TGTGCCACCCGGGGGAGGGACTACTATGGCTACACCTTC	CATRGRDYYGYTF
TRBV7-2	few	TRBJ1-5	TRBD1	TGTGCCAGCAGCTTAGCGCTAAGGGCAGGGGGTCAGCCCCAGCATTTT	CASSLALRAGGQPQHF